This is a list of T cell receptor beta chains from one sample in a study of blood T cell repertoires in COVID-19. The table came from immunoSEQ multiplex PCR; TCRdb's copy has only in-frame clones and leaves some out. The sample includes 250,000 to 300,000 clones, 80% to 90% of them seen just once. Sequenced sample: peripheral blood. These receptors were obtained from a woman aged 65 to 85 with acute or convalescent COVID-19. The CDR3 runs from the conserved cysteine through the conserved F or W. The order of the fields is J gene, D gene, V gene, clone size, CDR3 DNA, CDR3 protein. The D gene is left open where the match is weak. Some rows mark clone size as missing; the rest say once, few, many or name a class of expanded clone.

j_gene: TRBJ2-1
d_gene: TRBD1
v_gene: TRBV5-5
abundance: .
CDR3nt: TGTGCCAGCAGTTGGGGACAGGGGCTCAACAATGAGCAGTTCTTC
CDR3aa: CASSWGQGLNNEQFF

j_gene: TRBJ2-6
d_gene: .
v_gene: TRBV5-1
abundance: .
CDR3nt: TGCGCCAGCAGCTTGCTAGAGGGTAGAGTTGGGGCCAACGTCCTGACTTTC
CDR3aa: CASSLLEGRVGANVLTF

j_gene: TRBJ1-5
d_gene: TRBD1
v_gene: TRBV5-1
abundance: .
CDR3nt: TGCGCCAGCAGCCTAACCGGACAGGGCGGCAATCAGCCCCAGCATTTT
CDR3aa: CASSLTGQGGNQPQHF

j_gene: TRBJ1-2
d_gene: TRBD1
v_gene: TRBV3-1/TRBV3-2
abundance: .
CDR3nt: TGTGCCAGCAGCGGGGACAGGAGTAACTATGGCTACACCTTC
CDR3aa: CASSGDRSNYGYTF

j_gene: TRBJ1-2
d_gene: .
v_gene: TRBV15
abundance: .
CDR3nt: TGTGCCACCAGCGTTCACAGGGAAGCCTATGGCTACACCTTC
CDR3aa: CATSVHREAYGYTF

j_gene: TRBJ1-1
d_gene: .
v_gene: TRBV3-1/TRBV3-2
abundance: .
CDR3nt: TGTGCCAGCAGTCGGAGCAGATCGAACACTGAAGCTTTCTTT
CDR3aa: CASSRSRSNTEAFF

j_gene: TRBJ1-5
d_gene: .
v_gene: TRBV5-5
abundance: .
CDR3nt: TGTGCCAGCAGGACTGACCAGGGCTCTAGCAATCAGCCCCAGCATTTT
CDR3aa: CASRTDQGSSNQPQHF

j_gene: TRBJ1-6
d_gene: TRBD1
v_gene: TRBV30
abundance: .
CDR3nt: TGTGCCTGGAACCGGGACAGGGTCAGCTCCTATAATTCACCCCTCCACTTT
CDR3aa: CAWNRDRVSSYNSPLHF

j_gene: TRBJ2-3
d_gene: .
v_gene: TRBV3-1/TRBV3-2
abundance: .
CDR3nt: TGTGCCAGCAGCCAATCAAGCGGTCATCGGACTAGCACAGATACGCAGTATTTT
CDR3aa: CASSQSSGHRTSTDTQYF

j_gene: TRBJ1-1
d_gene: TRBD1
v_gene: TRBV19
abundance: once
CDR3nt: TGTGCCAGTAGTATGGGGACAGGCGAAGCTTTCTTT
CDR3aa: CASSMGTGEAFF

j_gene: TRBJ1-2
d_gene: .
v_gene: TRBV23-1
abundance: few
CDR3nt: TGCGCCAGCAGTCATTACCAGGGGAGAGCTAACTATGGCTACACCTTC
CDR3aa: CASSHYQGRANYGYTF

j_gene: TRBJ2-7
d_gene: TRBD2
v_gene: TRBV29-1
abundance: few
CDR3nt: TGCAGCGCCCGACATGGGGGGGGGTACGAGCAGTACTTC
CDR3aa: CSARHGGGYEQYF

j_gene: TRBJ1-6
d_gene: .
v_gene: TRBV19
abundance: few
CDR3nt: TGTGCCAGTAGTCCGCGGGGCTGGGCCCTCCACTTT
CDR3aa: CASSPRGWALHF

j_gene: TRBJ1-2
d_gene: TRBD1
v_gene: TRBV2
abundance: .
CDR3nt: TGTGCCAGCAGGGCTGGGGACAGGGCCATTTACAACTATGGCTACACCTTC
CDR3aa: CASRAGDRAIYNYGYTF

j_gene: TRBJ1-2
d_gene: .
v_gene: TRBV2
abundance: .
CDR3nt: TGTGCCAGCTATGGGACACCGGGGGGCCTTAACTATGGCTACACCTTC
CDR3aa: CASYGTPGGLNYGYTF

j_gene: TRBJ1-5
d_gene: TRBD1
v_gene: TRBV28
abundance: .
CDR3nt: TGTGCCAGCAGCCTTCAGGGGGCGAGCAATCAGCCCCAGCATTTT
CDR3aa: CASSLQGASNQPQHF

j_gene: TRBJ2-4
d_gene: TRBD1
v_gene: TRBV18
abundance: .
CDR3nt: TGTGCCAGCTCACCGGGGACAGAAGTAAACATTCAGTACTTC
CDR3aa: CASSPGTEVNIQYF

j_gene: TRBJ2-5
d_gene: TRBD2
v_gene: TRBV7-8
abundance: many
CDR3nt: TGTGCCAGCAGCTCCGGGACGGGCGGGGGGTCCCAGTACTTC
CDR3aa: CASSSGTGGGSQYF

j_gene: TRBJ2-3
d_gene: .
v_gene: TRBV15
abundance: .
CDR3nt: TGTGCCACCAGCAGGGCCGGGACTTCAGTCACAGATACGCAGTATTTT
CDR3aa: CATSRAGTSVTDTQYF

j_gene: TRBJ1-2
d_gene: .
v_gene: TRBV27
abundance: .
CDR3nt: TGTGCCAGCAGTCCAGAGGACAGTAACTATGGCTACACCTTC
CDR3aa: CASSPEDSNYGYTF

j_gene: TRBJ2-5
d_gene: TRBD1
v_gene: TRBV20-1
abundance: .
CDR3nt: TGCAGTGCTAGTGTGCCAGGGGGTGGGGAGACCCAGTACTTC
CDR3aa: CSASVPGGGETQYF

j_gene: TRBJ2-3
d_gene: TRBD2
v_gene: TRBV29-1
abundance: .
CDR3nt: TGCAGCGTTAGTACTAGCGGGGGTACTAGCACAGATACGCAGTATTTT
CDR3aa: CSVSTSGGTSTDTQYF

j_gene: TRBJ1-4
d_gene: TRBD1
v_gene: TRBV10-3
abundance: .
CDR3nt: TGTGCCATCAGTCCGGGACAGGGTAATGAAAAACTGTTTTTT
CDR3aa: CAISPGQGNEKLFF

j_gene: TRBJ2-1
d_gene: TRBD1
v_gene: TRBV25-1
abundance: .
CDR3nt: TGTGCCAGCAGTGTGACAGGGGACGCTCGGGAGCAGTTCTTC
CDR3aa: CASSVTGDAREQFF

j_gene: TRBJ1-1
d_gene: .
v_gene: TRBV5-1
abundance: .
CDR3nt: TGCGCCAGCAGCCCCCAACGCGGGGGTACTGAAGCTTTCTTT
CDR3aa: CASSPQRGGTEAFF

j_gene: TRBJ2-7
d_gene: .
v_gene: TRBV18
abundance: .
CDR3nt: TGTGCCAGCTCCCAAGAGGCTAGCTTTTCCTACGAGCAGTACTTC
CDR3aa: CASSQEASFSYEQYF

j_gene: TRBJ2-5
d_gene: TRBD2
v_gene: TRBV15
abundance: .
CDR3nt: TGTGCCACCAGCTTTACTAGCGGTGGAGGGCAAGAGACCCAGTACTTC
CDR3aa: CATSFTSGGGQETQYF

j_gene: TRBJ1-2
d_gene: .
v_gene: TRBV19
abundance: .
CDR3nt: TGTGCCAGTAGCCAGGGGTGGGCTGACTATGGCTACACCTTC
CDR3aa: CASSQGWADYGYTF

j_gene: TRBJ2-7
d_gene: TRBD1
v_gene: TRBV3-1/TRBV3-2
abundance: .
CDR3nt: TGTGCCAGCAGCTGGACAGGGGCCGAGCAGTACTTC
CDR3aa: CASSWTGAEQYF

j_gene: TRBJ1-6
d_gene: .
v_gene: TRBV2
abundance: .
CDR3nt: TGTGCCAAAAAACAGGGAGAGGCTACCTATAATTCACCCCTCCACTTT
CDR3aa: CAKKQGEATYNSPLHF

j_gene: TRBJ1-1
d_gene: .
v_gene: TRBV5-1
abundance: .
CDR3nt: TGCGCCAGCAACCGCGAGGCAGAAGGGAGTAAGGCTTTCTTT
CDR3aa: CASNREAEGSKAFF

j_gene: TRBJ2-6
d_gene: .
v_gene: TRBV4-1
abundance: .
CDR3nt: TGCGCCAGCAGCCAAGACAGGGGTATGACTGGGGCCAACGTCCTGACTTTC
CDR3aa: CASSQDRGMTGANVLTF

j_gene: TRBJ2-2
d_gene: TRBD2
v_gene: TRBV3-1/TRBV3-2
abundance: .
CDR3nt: TGTGCCAGCAGCCAAAAGCGGGGGGGCCGAACCGGGGAGCTGTTTTTT
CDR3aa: CASSQKRGGRTGELFF

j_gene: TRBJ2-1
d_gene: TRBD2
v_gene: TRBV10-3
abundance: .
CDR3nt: TGTGCCATCAGTGAGTCGGCGGGACTAGCGGGGAACAATGAGCAGTTCTTC
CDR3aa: CAISESAGLAGNNEQFF

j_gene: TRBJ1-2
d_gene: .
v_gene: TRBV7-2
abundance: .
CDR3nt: TGTGCCAGCAGCTTAGTCGGAGGGACCCATGGCTACACCTTC
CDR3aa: CASSLVGGTHGYTF

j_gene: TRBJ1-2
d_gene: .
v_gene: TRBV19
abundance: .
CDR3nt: TGTGCCAGTACCTATAGAGGGGCTCGGGGGATCTATGGCTACACCTTC
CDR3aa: CASTYRGARGIYGYTF

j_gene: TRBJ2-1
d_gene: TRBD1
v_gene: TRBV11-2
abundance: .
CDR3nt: TGTGCCAGCAGCTTTAGGAGGGGACAGGGTGTCAATGAGCAGTTCTTC
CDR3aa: CASSFRRGQGVNEQFF

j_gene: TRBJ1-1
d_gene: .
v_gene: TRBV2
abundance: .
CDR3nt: TGTGCCAGCGCCAGGAACACTGAAGCTTTCTTT
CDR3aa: CASARNTEAFF

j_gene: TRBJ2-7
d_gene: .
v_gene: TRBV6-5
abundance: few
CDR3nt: TGTGCCAGCAGTTACATGGGGGGACCCTACGAGCAGTACTTC
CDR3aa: CASSYMGGPYEQYF

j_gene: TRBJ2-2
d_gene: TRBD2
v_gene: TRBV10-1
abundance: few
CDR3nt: TGCGCCAGCAGTGCGGGGGGCACCGGGGAGCTGTTTTTT
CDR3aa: CASSAGGTGELFF

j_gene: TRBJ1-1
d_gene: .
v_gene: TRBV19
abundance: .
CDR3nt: TGTGCCAGTAGTCCCCGGGTCCGGAGAAACACTGAAGCTTTCTTT
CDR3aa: CASSPRVRRNTEAFF

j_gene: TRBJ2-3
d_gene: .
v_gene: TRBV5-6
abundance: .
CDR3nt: TGTGCCAGCAGCCCTCGGTCGCTCTATACGCAGTATTTT
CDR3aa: CASSPRSLYTQYF

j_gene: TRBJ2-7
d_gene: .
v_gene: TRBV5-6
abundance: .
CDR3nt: TGTGCCAGCAGCTTGGTCACCGGGGACTACGAGCAGTACTTC
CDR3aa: CASSLVTGDYEQYF

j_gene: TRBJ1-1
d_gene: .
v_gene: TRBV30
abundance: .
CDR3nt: TGTGCCTGGAGGGAGACTGAAGCTTTCTTT
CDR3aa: CAWRETEAFF

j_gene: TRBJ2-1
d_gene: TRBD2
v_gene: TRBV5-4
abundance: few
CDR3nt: TGTGCCAGCAGCCCGCGGGGGAGCTCCTACAATGAGCAGTTCTTC
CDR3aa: CASSPRGSSYNEQFF

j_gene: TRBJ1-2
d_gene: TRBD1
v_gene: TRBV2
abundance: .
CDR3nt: TGTGCCAGCTCGCGAATGAAGGGGGCAGGTGGCTACACCTTC
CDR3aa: CASSRMKGAGGYTF

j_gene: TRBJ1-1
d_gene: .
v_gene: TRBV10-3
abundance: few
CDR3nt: TGTGCCACCACGACAGCGCCTAACACTGAAGCTTTCTTT
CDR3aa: CATTTAPNTEAFF

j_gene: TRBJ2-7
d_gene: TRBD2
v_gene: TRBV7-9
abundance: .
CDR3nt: TGTGCCAGCAGCAAAAATAGCGGGGGGCCAAACGAGCAGTACTTC
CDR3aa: CASSKNSGGPNEQYF

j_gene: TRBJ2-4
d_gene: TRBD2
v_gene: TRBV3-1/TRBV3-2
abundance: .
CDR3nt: TGTGCCAGCAGCCAAGTTAGCGGGGGGGTGAAAAACATTCAGTACTTC
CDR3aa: CASSQVSGGVKNIQYF

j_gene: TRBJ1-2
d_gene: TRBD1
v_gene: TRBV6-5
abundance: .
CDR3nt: TGTGCCAGCAGCCCATTACAGGGGAGAAGTGGCTACACCTTC
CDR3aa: CASSPLQGRSGYTF

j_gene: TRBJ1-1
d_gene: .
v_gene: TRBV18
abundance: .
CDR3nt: TGTGCCAGCTCACCACCGATGAGCACTGAAGCTTTCTTT
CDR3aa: CASSPPMSTEAFF

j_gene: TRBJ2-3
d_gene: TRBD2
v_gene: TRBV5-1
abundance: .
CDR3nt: TGCGCCAGCAGCTTGGAACTAGCGGGGGGGCCGAGAGATACGCAGTATTTT
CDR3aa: CASSLELAGGPRDTQYF

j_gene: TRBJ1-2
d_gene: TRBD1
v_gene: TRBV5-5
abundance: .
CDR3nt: TGTGCCAGCAGCACGAACAGGGGTGTGAATGGCTACACCTTC
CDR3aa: CASSTNRGVNGYTF

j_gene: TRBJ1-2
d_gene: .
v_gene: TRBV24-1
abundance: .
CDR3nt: TGTGCCACCAGTGATTCCCCCTCATCGGGGGATGAGAGTGGCTACACCTTC
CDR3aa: CATSDSPSSGDESGYTF

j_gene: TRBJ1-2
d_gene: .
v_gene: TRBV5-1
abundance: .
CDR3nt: TGCGCCAGCAGCCCCGACAGCCTTAACTATGGCTACACCTTC
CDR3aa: CASSPDSLNYGYTF

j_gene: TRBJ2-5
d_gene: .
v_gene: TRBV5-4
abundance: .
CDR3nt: TGTGCCAGCAGCTTAGTGAGCCAAGAGACCCAGTACTTC
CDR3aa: CASSLVSQETQYF

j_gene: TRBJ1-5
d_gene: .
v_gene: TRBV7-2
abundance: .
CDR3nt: TGTGCCAGCAGTCCACTCATGAGATCGGGACAGCCCCAGCATTTT
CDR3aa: CASSPLMRSGQPQHF

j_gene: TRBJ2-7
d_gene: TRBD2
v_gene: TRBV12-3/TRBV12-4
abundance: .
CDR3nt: TGTGCCAGCAGGCTAGCGGGGGCCTACGAGCAGTACTTC
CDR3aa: CASRLAGAYEQYF

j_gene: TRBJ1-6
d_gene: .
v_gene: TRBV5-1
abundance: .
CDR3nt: TGCGCCAGCAGCTCCACCGGGACTCATAATTCACCCCTCCACTTT
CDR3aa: CASSSTGTHNSPLHF